Listed here are 9 T cell receptor beta chains from one sample, sequenced in a study of cytomegalovirus exposure and HLA in healthy donors. The primer mix had 60 Vbeta and 13 Jbeta primers. TCRdb's table, derived via immunoSEQ multiplex PCR, lists solely in-frame clones and lacks some. Of about 85,000 clones listed, around three fifths were seen once; the top ten hold 3.9%. Material: PBMCs. All receptors come from a man aged 30 to 39 in good health and CMV-seronegative.

This clone was picked up one time. An end of the junction does not agree with germline; a read error may underlie this. At the DNA level, this CDR3 is encoded by other sequences in the same sample as well. The CDR3 bases are TGTGCCACCCAGGCGATCACTGAAGCTTTTTTT. Translation: CATQAITEAFF. J is TRBJ1-1 and V is TRBV28; D unclear. The CDR3 length is 11 residues. Germline CDR1 reads MDHEN; CDR2 reads SYDVKM. Supplemented by reference TRBV28 and TRBJ1-1, the full variable domain reads DVKVTQSSRYLVKRTGEKVFLECVQDMDHENMFWYRQDPGLGLRLIYFSYDVKMKEKGDIPEGYSVSREKKERFSLILESASTNQTSMYLCATQAITEAFFGQGTRLTVV.

The chain has TRBV29-1 and TRBJ2-7, with D maybe TRBD1 (6 bases). CDR3 size: 13 residues. The ends were cut back, 4 bases at V and 2 bases at J, with 12 bases in the middle. The germline CDR1 and CDR2 sequences are SQVTM and ANQGSEA. CDR3 residues: CSVVRDKTYEQYF. The DNA for the CDR3 is TGCAGCGTTGTTCGGGACAAGACCTACGAGCAGTACTTC.

This chain links TRBV25-1 with TRBJ1-2; a possible D gene is TRBD1 (6 bases). Germline-derived CDR1 and CDR2 are MGHDK and SYGVNS. Deletions cut 3 bases from V and 5 bases from J, with 13 bases between. The CDR3 has 14 residues. CDR3 sequence (DNA): TGTGCCAGCAGTGATGAAAGCAGGGGATATGGCTACACCTTC. Residues: CASSDESRGYGYTF.

The rearrangement uses TRBV5-1 and TRBJ1-5; tentative D call: TRBD1 (6 bases). In germline, CDR1 is SGHRS, CDR2 YFSETQ. The CDR3 is 15 amino acids. Trimming removed 4 bases at V and 0 bases at J, with 11 bases between. CDR3 DNA sequence: TGCGCCAGCAGCCCGACAGGAGATAGCAATCAGCCCCAGCATTTT. This translates into CASSPTGDSNQPQHF.

The rearrangement links TRBV6-5 to TRBJ1-2, with unresolved D. Germline values: CDR1 MNHEY, CDR2 SVGAGI. V was shortened by 3 bases and J by 8 bases, with 10 bases between the two germline ends. There are 12 residues in the CDR3. The CDR3 loop reads CASSYGVDGYTF. Written as DNA, the CDR3 is TGTGCCAGCAGTTATGGAGTAGACGGCTACACCTTC.

The genes are TRBV7-3 and TRBJ1-5; 7 nucleotides agree with TRBD1. Germline values: CDR1 SGHTA, CDR2 FQGTGA. V shed 5 bases, J shed 9 bases, and the junction held 7 bases outside the gene matches. This CDR3 has 13 residues. The CDR3: CASSAQGGGPQHF. For the CDR3, the DNA is TGTGCCAGCAGCGCTCAGGGGGGAGGGCCCCAGCATTTT.

The chain uses TRBV5-5 and TRBJ1-3, with 11 bases lining up with TRBD1. The V gene's germline CDR1 is SGHKS and CDR2 YYEKEE (reference sequence). The CDR3 extends over 19 amino acids. V gave up 4 bases and J gave up 0 bases; unmatched junction bases: 12. CDR3 DNA: TGTGCCAGCAGCCGAAACCCGGGACAGGGGGTCTACTCTGGAAACACCATATATTTT. It yields the protein CASSRNPGQGVYSGNTIYF. Drawing the rest from reference TRBV5-5 and TRBJ1-3, the complete variable domain is DAGVTQSPTHLIKTRGQQVTLRCSPISGHKSVSWYQQVLGQGPQFIFQYYEKEERGRGNFPDRFSARQFPNYSSELNVNALLLGDSALYLCASSRNPGQGVYSGNTIYFGEGSWLTVV.

In this sample, this clone turned up a few times. This chain connects TRBV7-2 to TRBJ1-4, with TRBD1 as a possible D gene (5 bases). The germline V gene has CDR1 SGHTA and CDR2 FQGNSA. Trimming removed 3 bases from V and 7 bases from J, with 9 bases in between. The CDR3 covers 13 residues. CDR3 nucleotides: TGTGCCAGCAGCTTTCAGGGCGCTGAAAAACTGTTTTTT. It codes for CASSFQGAEKLFF.

The chain combines TRBV7-3 with TRBJ1-6, with TRBD1 as a possible D gene (5 bases). This CDR3 comprises 15 residues. Germline CDR1 and CDR2: SGHTA and FQGTGA. Trimming left V 5 bases short and J 6 bases short, with 14 bases between. In nucleotides, the CDR3 is TGTGCCAGCAGCGAGTCCGGCAGGGCTAATTCACCCCTCCACTTT. Its protein product is CASSESGRANSPLHF.